A single sample gave rise to the 6 T cell receptor beta chains below, sequenced in a study of early T cells in non-severe SARS-CoV-2 infection. TCRdb reprocessed the 5' RACE reads via MiXCR and lists one record per CDR3 protein. The table shows 50,000 or so distinct CDR3 sequences, with around 13% occurring only once. Input material: whole blood. The receptors come from an adult who was a healthcare worker with PCR-confirmed SARS-CoV-2 infection or an uninfected control (not recorded which).

The chain is built from TRBV29-1 and TRBJ1-2; no clear D gene. The CDR3 extends over 13 amino acids. The V gene's germline CDR1 is SQVTM and CDR2 ANQGSEA. V lost 7 bases to trimming and J lost 4 bases, with 16 bases between them. The CDR3 nucleotides read TGCAGCGCGGCAGGCAGAACTATCTATGGCTACACCTTC. It encodes CSAAGRTIYGYTF.

The chain couples TRBV4-1 to TRBJ1-1, with a possible D match to TRBD1 (6 bases). Germline V gives CDR1 MGHRA, CDR2 YSYEKL. V was pared by 1 base and J by 0 bases, with 12 bases between. This CDR3 region has 16 residues. CDR3 region: CASSQVLQGLNTEAFF. CDR3 coding DNA: TGCGCCAGCAGCCAAGTTCTACAGGGCCTGAACACTGAAGCTTTCTTT.

In its sample, this clonotype was seen many times. The chain couples TRBV28 to TRBJ1-1, with 12 bases matching TRBD1. V dropped 6 bases and J dropped 2; count of bases not matched to a gene: 7. The CDR3 has 16 amino acids. Per the germline V gene, CDR1 is MDHEN and CDR2 is SYDVKM. Here the CDR3 reads CASRKPGQGANTEAFF. Written as DNA, the CDR3 is TGTGCCAGCAGGAAGCCGGGACAGGGGGCTAACACTGAAGCTTTCTTT.

This clonotype was seen a few times. The rearrangement joins TRBV28 to TRBJ2-3, with 9 positions matching TRBD1. The J segment lost 5 bases and the V segment lost 6 bases, leaving 9 bases of the junction unmatched. The germline CDR1 and CDR2 sequences are MDHEN and SYDVKM. This CDR3 has 15 residues. Here the CDR3 reads CASRGRDRAGDTQYF. CDR3 in DNA: TGTGCCAGCAGGGGCCGGGACAGGGCTGGAGATACGCAGTATTTT.

V usage is TRBV9 and J usage is TRBJ1-2, with 10 bases aligning to TRBD1. The CDR3 loop spans 15 amino acids. J was trimmed by 4 bases and V by 3 bases; bases with no gene match: 6. Germline V gene sequence: CDR1 SGDLS, CDR2 YYNGEE. CDR3 loop: CASSGGQGLGYGYTF. CDR3 nucleotide sequence: TGTGCCAGCAGCGGGGGACAGGGGCTCGGCTATGGCTACACCTTC. The whole variable domain, filled in from reference TRBV9 and TRBJ1-2, reads DSGVTQTPKHLITATGQRVTLRCSPRSGDLSVYWYQQSLDQGLQFLIQYYNGEERAKGNILERFSAQQFPDLHSELNLSSLELGDSALYFCASSGGQGLGYGYTFGSGTRLTVV.

This clonotype showed up many times. This sequence joins TRBV6-1 and TRBJ2-1; D is undetermined. Germline-derived CDR1 and CDR2 are MNHNS and SASEGT. This CDR3 contains 15 residues. V was pared by 7 bases and J by 3 bases, with 16 bases between. The DNA of the CDR3 is TGTGCCAGCAACTTAGGGTATGGCGTCTACAATGAGCAGTTCTTC. Encoded protein: CASNLGYGVYNEQFF.